This T cell receptor (beta chain) was obtained from a study of tumor-infiltrating lymphocytes in primary liver carcinoma. This CDR3 contains 15 residues. The germline V gene has CDR1 MNHNS and CDR2 SASEGT. V shed 4 bases and J shed 2 bases, with 15 bases lying between them. Unsorted whole blood yielded the blood RNA, and germline DNA was also extracted. TCR beta cDNA was reverse-transcribed from about 500 ng of total RNA. The reaction used a constant-region primer and ProtoScript II reverse transcriptase. Three-round nested multiplex PCR performed with slightly modified ARM-PCR produced the TCR beta libraries. TRBV1-TRBV30 forward primers paired with a C-beta reverse primer were used in the first two PCR rounds, which ran approximately 11 cycles each. Each CDR3 protein is one row after TCRdb ran MiXCR on the multiplex PCR reads. This table has around 210,000 distinct CDR3 sequences, roughly 61% appearing once.

The specimen sequenced was peripheral blood. J is TRBJ2-7 and V is TRBV6-1; D is possibly TRBD1 or TRBD2 (6 bases each). This receptor was identified in a woman in her fifties or sixties with primary liver carcinoma and hepatitis B virus infection. As DNA, the CDR3 is TGTGCCAGCAGTGTGGAACAGGGCGGGGCCTACGAGCAGTACTTC. It translates to CASSVEQGGAYEQYF.